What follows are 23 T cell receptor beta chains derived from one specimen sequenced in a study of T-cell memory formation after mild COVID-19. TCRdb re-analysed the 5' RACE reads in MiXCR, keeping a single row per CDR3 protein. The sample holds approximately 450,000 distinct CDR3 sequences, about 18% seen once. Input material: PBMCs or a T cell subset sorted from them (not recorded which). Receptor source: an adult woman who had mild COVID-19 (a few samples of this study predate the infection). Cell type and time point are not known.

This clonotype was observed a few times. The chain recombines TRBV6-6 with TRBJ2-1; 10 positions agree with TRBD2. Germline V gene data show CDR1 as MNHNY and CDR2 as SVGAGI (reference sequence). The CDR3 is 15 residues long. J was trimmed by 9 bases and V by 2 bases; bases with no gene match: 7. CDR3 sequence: CASSYEREGAGEQFF. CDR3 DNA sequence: TGTGCCAGCAGTTACGAGCGGGAGGGGGCGGGTGAGCAGTTCTTC.

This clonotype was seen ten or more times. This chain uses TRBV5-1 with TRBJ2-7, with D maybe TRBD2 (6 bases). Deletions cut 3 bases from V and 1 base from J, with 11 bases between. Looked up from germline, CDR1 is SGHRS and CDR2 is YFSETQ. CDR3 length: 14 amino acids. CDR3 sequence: CASSSGLASYEQYF. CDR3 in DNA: TGCGCCAGCAGCTCGGGACTCGCTTCCTACGAGCAGTACTTC.

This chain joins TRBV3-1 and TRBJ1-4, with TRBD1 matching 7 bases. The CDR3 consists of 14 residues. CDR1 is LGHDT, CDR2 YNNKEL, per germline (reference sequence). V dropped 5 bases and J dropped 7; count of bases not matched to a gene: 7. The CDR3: CASSALQGSEKLFF. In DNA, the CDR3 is TGTGCCAGCAGCGCCCTACAGGGGAGTGAAAAACTGTTTTTT.

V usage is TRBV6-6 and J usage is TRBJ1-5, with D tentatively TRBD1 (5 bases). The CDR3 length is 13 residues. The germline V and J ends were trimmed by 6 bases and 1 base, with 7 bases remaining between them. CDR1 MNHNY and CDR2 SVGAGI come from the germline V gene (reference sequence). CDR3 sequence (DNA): TGTGCCAGCAGACGGGACAGCAATCAGCCCCAGCATTTT. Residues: CASRRDSNQPQHF.

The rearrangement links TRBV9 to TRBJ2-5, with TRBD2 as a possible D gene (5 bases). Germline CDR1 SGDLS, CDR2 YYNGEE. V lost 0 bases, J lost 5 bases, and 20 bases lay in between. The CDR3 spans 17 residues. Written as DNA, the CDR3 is TGTGCCAGCAGCGTAGAAACGGGGTGGAGGTCGCGGGAGACCCAGTACTTC. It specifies CASSVETGWRSRETQYF.

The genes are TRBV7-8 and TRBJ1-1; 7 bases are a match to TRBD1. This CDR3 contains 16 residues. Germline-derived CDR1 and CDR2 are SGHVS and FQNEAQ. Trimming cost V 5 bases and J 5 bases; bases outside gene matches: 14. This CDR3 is CASSDSKGGSRTEAFF. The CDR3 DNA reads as TGTGCCAGCAGCGACAGTAAAGGGGGCAGTAGGACTGAAGCTTTCTTT.

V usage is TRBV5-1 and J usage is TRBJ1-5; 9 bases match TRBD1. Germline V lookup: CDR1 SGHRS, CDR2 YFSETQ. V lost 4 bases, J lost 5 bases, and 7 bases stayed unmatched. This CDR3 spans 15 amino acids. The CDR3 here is CASSPGTGTDQPQHF. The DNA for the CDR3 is TGCGCCAGCAGCCCGGGGACAGGGACAGATCAGCCCCAGCATTTT. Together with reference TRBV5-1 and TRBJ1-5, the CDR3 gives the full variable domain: KAGVTQTPRYLIKTRGQQVTLSCSPISGHRSVSWYQQTPGQGLQFLFEYFSETQRNKGNFPGRFSGRQFSNSRSEMNVSTLELGDSALYLCASSPGTGTDQPQHFGDGTRLSIL.

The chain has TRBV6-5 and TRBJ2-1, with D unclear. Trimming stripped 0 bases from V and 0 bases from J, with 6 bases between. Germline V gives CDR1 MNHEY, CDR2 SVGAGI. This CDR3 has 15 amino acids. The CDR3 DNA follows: TGTGCCAGCAGTTACTCCCTGAGCTCCTACAATGAGCAGTTCTTC. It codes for CASSYSLSSYNEQFF.

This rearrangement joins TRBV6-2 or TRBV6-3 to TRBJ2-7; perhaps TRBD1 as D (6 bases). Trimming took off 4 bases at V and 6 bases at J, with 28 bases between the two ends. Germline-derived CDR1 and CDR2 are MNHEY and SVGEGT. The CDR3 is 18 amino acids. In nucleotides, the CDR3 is TGTGCCAGCAGTTCTCCTCGAACCCTGTCTGCAGGGGCCGGCGAGCAGTACTTC. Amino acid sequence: CASSSPRTLSAGAGEQYF.

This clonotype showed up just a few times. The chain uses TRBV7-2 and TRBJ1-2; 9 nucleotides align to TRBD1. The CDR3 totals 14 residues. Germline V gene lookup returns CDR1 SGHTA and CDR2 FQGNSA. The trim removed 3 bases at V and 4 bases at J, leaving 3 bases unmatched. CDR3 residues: CASSFSGQGYGYTF. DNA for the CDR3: TGTGCCAGCAGCTTTTCGGGACAGGGCTATGGCTACACCTTC.

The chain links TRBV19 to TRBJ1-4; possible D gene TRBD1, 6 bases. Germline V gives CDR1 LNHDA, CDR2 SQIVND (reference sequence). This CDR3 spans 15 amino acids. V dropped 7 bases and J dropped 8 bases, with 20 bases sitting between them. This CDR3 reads CASTSVLGADEKLFF. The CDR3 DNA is TGTGCCAGTACCTCCGTCTTGGGGGCGGACGAAAAACTGTTTTTT. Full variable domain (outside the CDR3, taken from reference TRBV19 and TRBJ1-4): DGGITQSPKYLFRKEGQNVTLSCEQNLNHDAMYWYRQDPGQGLRLIYYSQIVNDFQKGDIAEGYSVSREKKESFPLTVTSAQKNPTAFYLCASTSVLGADEKLFFGSGTQLSVL.

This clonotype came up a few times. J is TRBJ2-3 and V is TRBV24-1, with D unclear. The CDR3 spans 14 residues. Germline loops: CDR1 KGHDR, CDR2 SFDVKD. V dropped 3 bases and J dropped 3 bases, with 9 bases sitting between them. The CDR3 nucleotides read TGTGCCACCAGTGATCCGGGTATGACAGATACGCAGTATTTT. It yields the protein CATSDPGMTDTQYF.

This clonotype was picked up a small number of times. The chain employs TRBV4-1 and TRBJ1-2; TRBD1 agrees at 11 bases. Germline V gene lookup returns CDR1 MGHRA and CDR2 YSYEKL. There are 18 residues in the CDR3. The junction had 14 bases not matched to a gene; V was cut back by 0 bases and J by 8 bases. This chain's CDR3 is CASSQDVQRGQGAEGYTF. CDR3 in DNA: TGCGCCAGCAGCCAAGACGTTCAGCGAGGACAGGGGGCGGAGGGCTACACCTTC.

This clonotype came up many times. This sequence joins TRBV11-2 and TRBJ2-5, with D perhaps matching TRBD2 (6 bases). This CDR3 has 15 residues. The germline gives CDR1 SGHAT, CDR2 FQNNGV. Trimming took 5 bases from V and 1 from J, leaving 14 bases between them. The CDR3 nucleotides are TGTGCCAGCAGCCAACTACTAGCTCCCCAAGAGACCCAGTACTTC. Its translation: CASSQLLAPQETQYF.

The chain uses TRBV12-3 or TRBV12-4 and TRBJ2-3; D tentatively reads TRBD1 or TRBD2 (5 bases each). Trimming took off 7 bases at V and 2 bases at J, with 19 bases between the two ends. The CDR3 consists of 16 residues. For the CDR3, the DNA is TGTGCCAGCACCCAGTGGCTCGGGGCCGACACAGATACGCAGTATTTT. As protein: CASTQWLGADTDTQYF.

This CDR3 is CASSADPPETQYF. DNA of the CDR3: TGTGCCAGCTCAGCGGACCCCCCAGAGACCCAGTACTTC. This chain uses TRBV18 with TRBJ2-5, with D hard to call. V was cut by 5 bases and J by 4 bases, with 11 bases left in between. Germline V lookup: CDR1 KGHSH, CDR2 LQKENI. The CDR3 spans 13 residues.

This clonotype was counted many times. The CDR3 DNA follows: TGTGCCAGCAGTCGGACCCTCGGCTTTGAAGCTTTCTTT. Its protein is CASSRTLGFEAFF. The chain has TRBV6-2 or TRBV6-3 and TRBJ1-1; D is ambiguous. Germline V gives CDR1 MNHEY, CDR2 SVGEGT. The V and J ends lost 5 bases and 7 bases respectively, with 14 bases between them. The CDR3 sequence is 13 residues long.

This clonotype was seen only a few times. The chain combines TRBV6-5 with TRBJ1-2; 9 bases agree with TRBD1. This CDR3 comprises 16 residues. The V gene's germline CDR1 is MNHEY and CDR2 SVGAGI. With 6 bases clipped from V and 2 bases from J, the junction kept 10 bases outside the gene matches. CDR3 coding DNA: TGTGCCAGCAGGCGAACGGGGACAGGGCGCAACTATGGCTACACCTTC. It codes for CASRRTGTGRNYGYTF.

In nucleotides, the CDR3 is TGTGCCACCAGTGACGGACTCAAACCAAGCACAGATACGCAGTATTTT. The encoded protein is CATSDGLKPSTDTQYF. This chain uses TRBV24-1 with TRBJ2-3, with D possibly TRBD2 on 5 matching bases. Trimming left V 4 bases short and J 0 bases short, with 13 bases between. Germline-derived CDR1 and CDR2 are KGHDR and SFDVKD. The CDR3 runs 16 residues.

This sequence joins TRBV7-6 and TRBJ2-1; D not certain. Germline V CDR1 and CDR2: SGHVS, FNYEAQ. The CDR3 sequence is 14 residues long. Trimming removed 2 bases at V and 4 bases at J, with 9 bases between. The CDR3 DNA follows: TGTGCCAGCAGCTTAAGGTGGGGTTACAATGAGCAGTTCTTC. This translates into CASSLRWGYNEQFF.

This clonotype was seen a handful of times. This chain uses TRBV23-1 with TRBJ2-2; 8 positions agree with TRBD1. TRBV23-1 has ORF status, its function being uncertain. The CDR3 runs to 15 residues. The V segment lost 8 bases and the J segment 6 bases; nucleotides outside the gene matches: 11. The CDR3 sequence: CASGSGGNWAGELFF. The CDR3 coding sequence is TGCGCCAGCGGTTCAGGGGGCAATTGGGCCGGGGAGCTGTTTTTT.

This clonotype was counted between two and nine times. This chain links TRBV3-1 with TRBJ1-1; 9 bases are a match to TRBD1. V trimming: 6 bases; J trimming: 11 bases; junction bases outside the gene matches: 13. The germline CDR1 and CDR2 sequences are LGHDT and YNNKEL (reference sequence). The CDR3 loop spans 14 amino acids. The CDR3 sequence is CASSSGQGSSAAFF. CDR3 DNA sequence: TGTGCCAGCAGTTCGGGACAGGGTAGTTCGGCGGCTTTCTTT.

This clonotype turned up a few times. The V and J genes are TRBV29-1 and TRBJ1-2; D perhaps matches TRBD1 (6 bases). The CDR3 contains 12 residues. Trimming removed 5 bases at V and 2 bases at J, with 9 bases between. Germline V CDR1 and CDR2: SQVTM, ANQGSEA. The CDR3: CSVRGGNYGYTF. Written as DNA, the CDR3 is TGCAGCGTTCGAGGGGGGAACTATGGCTACACCTTC.